Shown below are 16 T cell receptor beta chains from a single sample sequenced in a study of T-cell memory formation after mild COVID-19. TCRdb re-called the 5' RACE reads through MiXCR, storing one row per CDR3 protein. This table holds almost 250,000 distinct CDR3 sequences, approximately 15% found once. Sequences were obtained from PBMCs or a T cell subset sorted from them (not recorded which). All receptors derive from an adult woman who had mild COVID-19 (a few samples of this study predate the infection). Cell type and time point are not known.

The table lists this clonotype with many counts. The chain couples TRBV6-5 to TRBJ2-1; D is perhaps TRBD2 (5 bases). V gave up 4 bases and J gave up 3 bases, with 13 bases separating them. This CDR3 spans 15 amino acids. Per the germline V gene, CDR1 is MNHEY and CDR2 is SVGAGI. For the CDR3, the DNA is TGTGCCAGCAGTTCCCCTGCCGGGAACTACAATGAGCAGTTCTTC. Translated: CASSSPAGNYNEQFF.

The rearrangement joins TRBV7-2 to TRBJ2-7; D unresolved. This CDR3 spans 14 amino acids. Germline V CDR1 and CDR2: SGHTA, FQGNSA. V lost 0 bases to trimming and J lost 9 bases, with 15 bases between them. The CDR3 protein is CASSLAGTLDGQYF. For the CDR3, the DNA is TGTGCCAGCAGCTTAGCAGGTACCTTGGATGGGCAGTACTTC.

This clonotype appeared a few times. V gene TRBV7-2 combines with J gene TRBJ2-1; 15 bases fit TRBD2. The germline CDR1 and CDR2 sequences are SGHTA and FQGNSA. The CDR3 contains 17 residues. After removal of 4 bases from V and 7 bases from J, the junction contained 8 bases not matched to a gene. CDR3: CASSSRTSGRAVNEQFF. The CDR3 coding sequence is TGTGCCAGCAGCTCTAGGACTAGCGGGAGGGCCGTGAATGAGCAGTTCTTC. Supplemented by reference TRBV7-2 and TRBJ2-1, the full variable domain reads GAGVSQSPSNKVTEKGKDVELRCDPISGHTALYWYRQSLGQGLEFLIYFQGNSAPDKSGLPSDRFSAERTGGSVSTLTIQRTQQEDSAVYLCASSSRTSGRAVNEQFFGPGTRLTVL.

The chain has TRBV6-6 and TRBJ2-5; D possibly corresponds to TRBD2 (5 bases). Trimming stripped 2 bases from V and 3 bases from J, with 10 bases between. The CDR3 is 14 residues long. From germline, CDR1 is MNHNY and CDR2 SVGAGI (reference sequence). CDR3 residues: CASSYIVGEETQYF. CDR3 DNA sequence: TGTGCCAGCAGTTACATCGTGGGAGAAGAGACCCAGTACTTC.

The chain carries TRBV5-1 and TRBJ2-5; D might be TRBD2 (5 bases). Trimming cost V 4 bases and J 5 bases, with 15 bases left between them. Germline lookup yields CDR1 SGHRS and CDR2 YFSETQ. The CDR3 sequence is 14 residues long. As DNA, the CDR3 is TGCGCCAGCAGCACGGGGATACGTGGGGAGACCCAGTACTTC. Translated: CASSTGIRGETQYF.

This sequence joins TRBV5-1 and TRBJ2-5, with a tentative D call TRBD2 (6 bases). Germline CDR1 reads SGHRS; CDR2 reads YFSETQ. V shed 6 bases and J shed 3 bases, with 18 bases lying between them. CDR3 length: 15 amino acids. This chain's CDR3 is CASNIDGTQEETQYF. CDR3 nucleotide sequence: TGCGCCAGCAATATCGACGGGACTCAGGAAGAGACCCAGTACTTC.

V and J are TRBV9 and TRBJ2-7; D not certain. Germline-derived CDR1 and CDR2 are SGDLS and YYNGEE. V was trimmed by 3 bases and J by 5 bases, leaving 18 bases between them. This CDR3 spans 15 amino acids. CDR3 bases: TGTGCCAGCAGCGCGGACGAAGGCACCGGAGACGAGCAGTACTTC. Encoded protein: CASSADEGTGDEQYF.

The CDR3 DNA is TGTGCCAGCAGCTTCACCCAGGGGGAGGCTTTCTTT. The encoded protein is CASSFTQGEAFF. The chain combines TRBV7-2 with TRBJ1-1, with 7 bases matching TRBD1. The CDR3 sequence is 12 residues long. The ends lost 3 bases at V and 11 bases at J; junction bases unmatched: 6. Germline V gene data show CDR1 as SGHTA and CDR2 as FQGNSA.

The gene calls are TRBV5-1 and TRBJ1-1, with D hard to call. V lost 4 bases, J lost 1 base, and 11 bases lay in between. The CDR3 extends over 14 amino acids. Germline assignment: CDR1 SGHRS and CDR2 YFSETQ. CDR3 sequence: CASSEDTWNTEAFF. The CDR3, as DNA: TGCGCCAGCAGCGAAGACACATGGAACACTGAAGCTTTCTTT.

The chain carries TRBV20-1 and TRBJ2-7; 9 bases are shared with TRBD2. CDR1 is DFQATT, CDR2 SNEGSKA, per germline (reference sequence). V gave up 5 bases and J gave up 0 bases; unmatched junction bases: 5. The CDR3 sequence is 14 residues long. CDR3 coding DNA: TGCAGTGCTGCTAGCGGGATTTACTCCTACGAGCAGTACTTC. This codes for CSAASGIYSYEQYF.

This clonotype was observed at least ten times. J is TRBJ2-7 and V is TRBV20-1; D might be TRBD1 (6 bases). With 0 bases removed from V and 0 bases from J, the gap between germline ends came to 12 bases. The CDR3 totals 15 residues. Germline CDR1 DFQATT, CDR2 SNEGSKA (reference sequence). CDR3: CSARDATGFSYEQYF. The CDR3 DNA is TGCAGTGCTAGAGACGCGACAGGCTTCTCCTACGAGCAGTACTTC.

The J gene is TRBJ1-1, the V gene TRBV6-5; D call uncertain. Trimming shortened V by 6 bases and J by 11 bases, and 22 bases separated the two germline ends. The germline V gene has CDR1 MNHEY and CDR2 SVGAGI. This CDR3 is 14 amino acids long. The CDR3 DNA reads TGTGCCAGCAGAACCCAGGCGCAATTGTTTAGGGCTTTCTTT. Translation gives CASRTQAQLFRAFF.

Regarding this clonotype: An end of the junction does not agree with germline; a read error may underlie this. V is TRBV20-1 and J is TRBJ2-7; D not certain. CDR3 length equals 14 residues. Germline values: CDR1 DFQATT, CDR2 SNEGSKA (reference sequence). The DNA of the CDR3 is TGCAGTGCTCCCCTACCGCGCGGCTCCTACGATCAGTACTTC. Encoded protein: CSAPLPRGSYDQYF.

V usage is TRBV6-6 and J usage is TRBJ1-5; possibly TRBD1 for D (5 bases). CDR3 length: 14 residues. The V gene's germline CDR1 is MNHNY and CDR2 SVGAGI (reference sequence). V lost 0 bases and J lost 6, with 9 bases in between. CDR3 loop: CASSYSGGSQPQHF. In nucleotides, the CDR3 is TGTGCCAGCAGTTACTCGGGGGGGAGTCAGCCCCAGCATTTT.

This clonotype was detected a few times. V and J are TRBV12-3 or TRBV12-4 and TRBJ1-5; D call uncertain. This CDR3 is 14 amino acids long. Trimming took 1 base from V and 2 from J, leaving 6 bases between them. Here the CDR3 DNA reads TGTGCCAGCAGTTTAGGGATGGGCAATCAGCCCCAGCATTTT. Protein sequence: CASSLGMGNQPQHF.

The chain employs TRBV3-1 and TRBJ2-5, with D unresolved. The CDR3 runs to 16 residues. Trimming pared 2 bases from V and 0 bases from J, leaving 13 bases between. The germline gives CDR1 LGHDT, CDR2 YNNKEL (reference sequence). The CDR3 sequence: CASSQFRATYQETQYF. The CDR3 nucleotides are TGTGCCAGCAGCCAATTCCGGGCTACGTACCAAGAGACCCAGTACTTC.